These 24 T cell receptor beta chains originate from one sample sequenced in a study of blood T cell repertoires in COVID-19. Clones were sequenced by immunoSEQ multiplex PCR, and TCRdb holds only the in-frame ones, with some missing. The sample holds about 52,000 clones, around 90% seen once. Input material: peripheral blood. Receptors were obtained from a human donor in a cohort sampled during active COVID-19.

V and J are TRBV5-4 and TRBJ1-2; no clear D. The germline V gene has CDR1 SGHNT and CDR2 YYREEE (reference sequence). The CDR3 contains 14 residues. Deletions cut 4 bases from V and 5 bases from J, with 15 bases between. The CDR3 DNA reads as TGTGCCAGCAGCGACGACCTGACAACATATGGCTACACCTTC. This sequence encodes CASSDDLTTYGYTF.

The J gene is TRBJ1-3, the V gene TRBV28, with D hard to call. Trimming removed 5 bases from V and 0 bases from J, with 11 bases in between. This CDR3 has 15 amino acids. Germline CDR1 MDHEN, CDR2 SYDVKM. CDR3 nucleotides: TGTGCCAGCAGTCCCCCGTCGGTCTCTGGAAACACCATATATTTT. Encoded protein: CASSPPSVSGNTIYF.

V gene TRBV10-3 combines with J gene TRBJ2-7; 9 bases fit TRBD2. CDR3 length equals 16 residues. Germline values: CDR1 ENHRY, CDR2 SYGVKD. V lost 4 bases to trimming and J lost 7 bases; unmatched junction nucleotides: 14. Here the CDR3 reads CAISAGFSGSSGEQYF. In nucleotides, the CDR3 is TGTGCCATCAGTGCCGGTTTTAGCGGGAGCTCGGGGGAGCAGTACTTC.

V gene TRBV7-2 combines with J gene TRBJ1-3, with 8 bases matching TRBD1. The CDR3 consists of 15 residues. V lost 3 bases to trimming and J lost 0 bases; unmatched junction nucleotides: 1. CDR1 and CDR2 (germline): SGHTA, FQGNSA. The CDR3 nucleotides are TGTGCCAGCAGCTTTACAGGGGGCTCTGGAAACACCATATATTTT. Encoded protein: CASSFTGGSGNTIYF.

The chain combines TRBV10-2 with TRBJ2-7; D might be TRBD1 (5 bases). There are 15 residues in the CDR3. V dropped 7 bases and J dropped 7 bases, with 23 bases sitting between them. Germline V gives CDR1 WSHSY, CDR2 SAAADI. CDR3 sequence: CASTEKGVGWGEQYF. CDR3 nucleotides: TGCGCCAGCACTGAAAAAGGGGTAGGGTGGGGTGAGCAGTACTTC.

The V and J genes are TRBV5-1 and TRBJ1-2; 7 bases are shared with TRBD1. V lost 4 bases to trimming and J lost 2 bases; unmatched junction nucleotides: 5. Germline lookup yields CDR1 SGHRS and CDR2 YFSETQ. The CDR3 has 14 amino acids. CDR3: CASSAGQINYGYTF. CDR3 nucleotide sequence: TGCGCCAGCAGCGCGGGACAGATAAACTATGGCTACACCTTC.

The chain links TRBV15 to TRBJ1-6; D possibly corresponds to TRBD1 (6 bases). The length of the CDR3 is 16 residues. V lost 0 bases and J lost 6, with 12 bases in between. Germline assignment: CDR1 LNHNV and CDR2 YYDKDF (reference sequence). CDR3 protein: CATSRDLGAVNSPLHF. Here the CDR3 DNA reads TGTGCCACCAGCAGAGATCTGGGGGCGGTTAATTCACCCCTCCACTTT.

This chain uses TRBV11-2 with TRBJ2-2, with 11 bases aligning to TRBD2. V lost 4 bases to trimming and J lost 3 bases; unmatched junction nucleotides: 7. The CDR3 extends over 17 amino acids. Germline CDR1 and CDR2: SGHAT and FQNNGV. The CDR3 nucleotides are TGTGCCAGCAGCTCACGACTAGCGGGGCCTTACACCGGGGAGCTGTTTTTT. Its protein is CASSSRLAGPYTGELFF.

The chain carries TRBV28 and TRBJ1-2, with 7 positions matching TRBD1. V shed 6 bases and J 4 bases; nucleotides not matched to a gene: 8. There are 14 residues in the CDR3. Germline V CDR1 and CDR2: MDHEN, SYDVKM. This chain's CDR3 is CASSKGARGYGYTF. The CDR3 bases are TGTGCCAGCAGCAAGGGGGCGAGGGGCTATGGCTACACCTTC.

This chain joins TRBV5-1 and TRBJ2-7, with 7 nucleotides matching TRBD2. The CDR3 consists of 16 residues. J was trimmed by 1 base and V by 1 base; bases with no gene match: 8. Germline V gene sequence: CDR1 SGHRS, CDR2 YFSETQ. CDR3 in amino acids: CASSLLEGGSSYEQYF. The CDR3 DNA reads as TGCGCCAGCAGCTTGCTCGAGGGCGGGAGTTCCTACGAGCAGTACTTC.

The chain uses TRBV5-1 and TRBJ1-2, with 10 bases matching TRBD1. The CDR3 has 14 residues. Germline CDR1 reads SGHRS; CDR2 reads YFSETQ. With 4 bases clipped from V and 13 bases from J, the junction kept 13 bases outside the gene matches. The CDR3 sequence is CASSNLGTGERSTF. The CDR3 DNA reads TGCGCCAGCAGCAACCTCGGGACAGGGGAAAGGTCCACCTTC.

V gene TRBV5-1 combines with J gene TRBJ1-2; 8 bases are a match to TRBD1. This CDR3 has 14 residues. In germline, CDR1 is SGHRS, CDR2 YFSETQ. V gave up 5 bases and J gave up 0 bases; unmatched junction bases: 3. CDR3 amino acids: CASRAGGTNYGYTF. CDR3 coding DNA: TGCGCCAGCAGAGCAGGGGGCACTAACTATGGCTACACCTTC.

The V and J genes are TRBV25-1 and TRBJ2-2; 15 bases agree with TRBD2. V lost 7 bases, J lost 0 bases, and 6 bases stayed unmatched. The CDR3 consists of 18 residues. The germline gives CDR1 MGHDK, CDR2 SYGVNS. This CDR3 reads CASIGLAGGPSNTGELFF. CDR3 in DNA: TGTGCCAGCATAGGACTAGCGGGAGGGCCATCGAACACCGGGGAGCTGTTTTTT.

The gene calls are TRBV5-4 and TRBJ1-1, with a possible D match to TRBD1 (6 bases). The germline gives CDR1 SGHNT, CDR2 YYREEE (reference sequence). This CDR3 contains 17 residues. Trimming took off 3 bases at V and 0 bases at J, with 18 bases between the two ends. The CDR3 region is CASSSNTYDRLNTEAFF. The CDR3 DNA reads TGTGCCAGCAGCTCAAACACCTATGACAGGTTGAACACTGAAGCTTTCTTT.

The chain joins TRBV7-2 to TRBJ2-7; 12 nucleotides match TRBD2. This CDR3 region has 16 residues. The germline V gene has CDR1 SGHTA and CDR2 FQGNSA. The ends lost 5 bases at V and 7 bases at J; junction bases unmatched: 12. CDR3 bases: TGTGCCAGCAGCGGCCCTCTGACTAGCGGGAGCTCAGAGCAGTACTTC. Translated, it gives CASSGPLTSGSSEQYF.

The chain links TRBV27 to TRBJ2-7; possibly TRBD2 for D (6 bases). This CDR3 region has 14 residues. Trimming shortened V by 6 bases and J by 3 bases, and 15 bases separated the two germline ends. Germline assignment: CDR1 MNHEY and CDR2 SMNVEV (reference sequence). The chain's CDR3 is CASRGGGRIYEQYF. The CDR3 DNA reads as TGTGCCAGCAGGGGAGGAGGGCGAATCTACGAGCAGTACTTC.

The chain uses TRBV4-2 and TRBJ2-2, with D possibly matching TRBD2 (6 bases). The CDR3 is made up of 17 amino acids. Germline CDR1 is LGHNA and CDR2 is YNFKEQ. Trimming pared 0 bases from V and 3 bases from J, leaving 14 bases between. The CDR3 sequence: CASSQERLLAYTGELFF. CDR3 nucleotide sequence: TGTGCCAGCAGCCAAGAACGATTACTAGCTTACACCGGGGAGCTGTTTTTT.

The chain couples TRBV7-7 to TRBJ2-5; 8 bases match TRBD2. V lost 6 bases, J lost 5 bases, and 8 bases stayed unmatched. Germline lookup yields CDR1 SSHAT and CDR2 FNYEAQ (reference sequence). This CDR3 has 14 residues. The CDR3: CASSSGTSAETQYF. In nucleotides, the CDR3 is TGTGCCAGCAGTTCCGGGACTAGTGCTGAGACCCAGTACTTC.

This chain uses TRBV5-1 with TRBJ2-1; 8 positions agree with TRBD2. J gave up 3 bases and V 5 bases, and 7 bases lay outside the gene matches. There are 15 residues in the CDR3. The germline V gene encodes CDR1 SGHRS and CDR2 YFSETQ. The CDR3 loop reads CASSLAGTDYNEQFF. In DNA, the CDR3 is TGCGCCAGCAGTTTAGCGGGAACTGACTACAATGAGCAGTTCTTC. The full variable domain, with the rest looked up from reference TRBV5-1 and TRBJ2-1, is KAGVTQTPRYLIKTRGQQVTLSCSPISGHRSVSWYQQTPGQGLQFLFEYFSETQRNKGNFPGRFSGRQFSNSRSEMNVSTLELGDSALYLCASSLAGTDYNEQFFGPGTRLTVL.

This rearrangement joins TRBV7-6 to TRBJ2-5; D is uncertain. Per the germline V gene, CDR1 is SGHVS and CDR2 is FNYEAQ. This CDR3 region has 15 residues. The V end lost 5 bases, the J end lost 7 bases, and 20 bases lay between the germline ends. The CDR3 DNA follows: TGTGCCAGCAGCCCGACTCGACCGGAGCACGGGACCCAGTACTTC. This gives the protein CASSPTRPEHGTQYF.

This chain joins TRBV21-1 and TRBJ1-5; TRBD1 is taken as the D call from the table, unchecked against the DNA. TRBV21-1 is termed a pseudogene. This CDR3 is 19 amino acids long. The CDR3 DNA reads TGTGCCAGCAGCAAAGAAGGGGTTGACAGGGAAACTAGCAATCAGCCCCAGCATTTT. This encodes CASSKEGVDRETSNQPQHF.

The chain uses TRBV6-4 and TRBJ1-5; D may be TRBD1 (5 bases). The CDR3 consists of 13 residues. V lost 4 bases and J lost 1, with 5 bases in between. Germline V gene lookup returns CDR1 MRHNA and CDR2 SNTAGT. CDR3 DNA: TGTGCCAGCAGTGCAGGGAGCAATCAGCCCCAGCATTTT. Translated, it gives CASSAGSNQPQHF.

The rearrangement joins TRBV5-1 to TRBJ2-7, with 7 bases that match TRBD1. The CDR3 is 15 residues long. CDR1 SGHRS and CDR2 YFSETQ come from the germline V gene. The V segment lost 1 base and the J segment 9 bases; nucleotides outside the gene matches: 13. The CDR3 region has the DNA TGCGCCAGCAGCTTGACAGGGGATCCCACTGGATGGCAGTACTTC. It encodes CASSLTGDPTGWQYF.

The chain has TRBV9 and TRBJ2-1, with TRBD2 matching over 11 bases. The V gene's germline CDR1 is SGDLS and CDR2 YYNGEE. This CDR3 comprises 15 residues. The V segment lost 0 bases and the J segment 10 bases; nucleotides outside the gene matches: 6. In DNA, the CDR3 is TGTGCCAGCAGCGTAGATAGCGGGAGGGCCAGGGAGCAGTTCTTC. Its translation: CASSVDSGRAREQFF.